This passage covers 30 T cell receptor beta chains from one sample sequenced in a study of cytomegalovirus exposure and HLA in healthy donors (dated by TCRdb to about 2017). Libraries were prepared through the immunoSEQ multiplex PCR assay. For the multiplex PCR, a mixture combining 60 forward primers for TCR Vbeta segments and 13 reverse primers for TCR Jbeta segments was used. What TCRdb holds here is the immuneACCESS table cut down to in-frame rearrangements. Part of the clones is not present; checked against another copy, under half of the missing clones reflect an unresolved V gene, and the others are unexplained. The sample table holds around 190,000 clones, of which 75% to 80% were seen once. The ten largest clonotypes hold 2.9% of the sample. Sequenced: PBMCs. Receptor source: a female donor in good health and CMV-seronegative.

The chain links TRBV4-1 to TRBJ2-5; D is undetermined. Trimming left V 1 base short and J 7 bases short, with 10 bases between. The CDR3 is made up of 13 amino acids. Germline CDR1 is MGHRA and CDR2 is YSYEKL. The DNA of the CDR3 is TGCGCCAGCAGCCAAGCCAGCCTAGGGACCCAGTACTTC. Its translation: CASSQASLGTQYF.

Worth noting for this clone: This sample includes further DNA sequences coding for the same CDR3. The V call is TRBV28, the J call TRBJ2-7, with TRBD2 matching over 12 bases. The germline gives CDR1 MDHEN, CDR2 SYDVKM. The length of the CDR3 is 14 residues. The ends lost 5 bases at V and 4 bases at J; junction bases unmatched: 3. This CDR3 is CASSLGLAGYEQYF. The CDR3 coding sequence is TGTGCCAGCAGTCTCGGACTAGCGGGGTACGAGCAGTACTTC.

With regard to this clone: The junction and the germline gene differ at one end; a read error may be behind it. The genes are TRBV4-2 and TRBJ1-2; possible D gene TRBD1, 6 bases. Germline assignment: CDR1 LGHNA and CDR2 YNFKEQ. This CDR3 region has 15 residues. The CDR3, as DNA: TGTGCCAGCAGCCACGTTACTCCCACTCAGGGGCCCCAACTCTTC. It translates to CASSHVTPTQGPQLF.

The V call is TRBV4-1, the J call TRBJ2-1, with D possibly TRBD2 on 6 matching bases. Trimming took off 1 base at V and 1 base at J, with 11 bases between the two ends. The CDR3 is made up of 16 amino acids. CDR1 and CDR2 from the germline V gene are MGHRA and YSYEKL. The CDR3 reads CASSQAGTDSYNEQFF. CDR3 nucleotides: TGCGCCAGCAGCCAAGCCGGGACTGATTCCTACAATGAGCAGTTCTTC.

The rearrangement uses TRBV28 and TRBJ2-7, with D perhaps TRBD2 (6 bases). Germline V CDR1 and CDR2: MDHEN, SYDVKM. This CDR3 spans 18 amino acids. Trimming cost V 6 bases and J 2 bases, with 26 bases left between them. CDR3 bases: TGTGCCAGCAGACCAGCCCCCCAGGCGGGACCGCCAGCCTACGAGCAGTACTTC. It is translated as CASRPAPQAGPPAYEQYF.

The chain has TRBV7-6 and TRBJ1-5; D not certain. This CDR3 contains 16 residues. Germline V lookup: CDR1 SGHVS, CDR2 FNYEAQ. Trimming cost V 2 bases and J 1 base, with 12 bases left between them. The CDR3 bases are TGTGCCAGCAGCTTAATTGGACTGATGAGCAATCAGCCCCAGCATTTT. This sequence encodes CASSLIGLMSNQPQHF.

This sequence joins TRBV28 and TRBJ1-5; D gene uncertain. Between the trimmed V and J ends, which lost 3 bases and 3 bases, there was a span of 9 bases. CDR3 size: 14 residues. Germline CDR1 is MDHEN and CDR2 is SYDVKM. In nucleotides, the CDR3 is TGTGCCAGCAGTTTGGGCAGAGCCAATCAGCCCCAGCATTTT. It yields the protein CASSLGRANQPQHF.

This CDR3 reads CAWSVGGRGTDTQYF. The CDR3 DNA sequence: TGTGCCTGGAGTGTAGGCGGGAGGGGTACAGATACGCAGTATTTT. The rearrangement joins TRBV30 to TRBJ2-3; 9 nucleotides match TRBD2. This CDR3 is 15 amino acids long. V trimming: 0 bases; J trimming: 3 bases; junction bases outside the gene matches: 4. Germline CDR1 is GTSNPN and CDR2 is SVGIG (reference sequence).

The genes are TRBV11-1 and TRBJ2-7; D might be TRBD2 (6 bases). V was clipped by 4 bases and J by 3 bases, with 19 bases between them. The germline V gene has CDR1 SGHAT and CDR2 FQDESV (reference sequence). CDR3 size: 16 residues. This CDR3 reads CASSSPGSGEIYEQYF. The DNA for the CDR3 is TGTGCCAGCAGCTCCCCGGGTAGCGGAGAAATCTACGAGCAGTACTTC.

This clone was observed once. The chain carries TRBV5-1 and TRBJ2-2; 14 nucleotides line up with TRBD2. Trimming cost V 7 bases and J 0 bases; bases outside gene matches: 17. The CDR3 length is 21 residues. Germline V gives CDR1 SGHRS, CDR2 YFSETQ. CDR3 region: CASVDRGWTSGRHSNTGELFF. CDR3 coding DNA: TGCGCCAGCGTCGATCGGGGTTGGACTAGCGGGAGGCACTCGAACACCGGGGAGCTGTTTTTT.

V usage is TRBV28 and J usage is TRBJ2-1; no definite D call. This CDR3 is built from 14 residues. CDR1 is MDHEN and CDR2 is SYDVKM in the germline V gene. V was trimmed by 7 bases and J by 6 bases, leaving 16 bases between them. The CDR3: CASTVRGSTNEQFF. CDR3 in DNA: TGTGCCAGCACTGTCCGCGGTTCTACCAATGAGCAGTTCTTC. The full variable domain, rest sourced from reference TRBV28 and TRBJ2-1, is DVKVTQSSRYLVKRTGEKVFLECVQDMDHENMFWYRQDPGLGLRLIYFSYDVKMKEKGDIPEGYSVSREKKERFSLILESASTNQTSMYLCASTVRGSTNEQFFGPGTRLTVL.

The chain couples TRBV19 to TRBJ1-5; TRBD1 matches at 7 bases. Germline V gene sequence: CDR1 LNHDA, CDR2 SQIVND (reference sequence). The CDR3 spans 13 residues. After removal of 5 bases from V and 5 bases from J, the junction contained 3 bases not matched to a gene. CDR3 protein: CASSRDRDQPQHF. The CDR3 nucleotides are TGTGCCAGTAGTCGGGACAGAGATCAGCCCCAGCATTTT.

The rearrangement uses TRBV18 and TRBJ1-2, with unresolved D. The CDR3 sequence is 15 residues long. Germline CDR1 reads KGHSH; CDR2 reads LQKENI. V was pared by 2 bases and J by 1 base, with 11 bases between. CDR3 in DNA: TGTGCCAGCTCACCAAATTGGGAGTTTAACTATGGCTACACCTTC. Translated: CASSPNWEFNYGYTF.

The chain recombines TRBV5-5 with TRBJ2-5; 9 positions match TRBD1. This CDR3 is 15 amino acids long. With V trimmed by 4 bases and J by 2 bases, 6 bases remained unmatched. CDR1 and CDR2 (germline): SGHKS, YYEKEE (reference sequence). The CDR3 is CASSPGTGRQETQYF. The CDR3 nucleotides are TGTGCCAGCAGCCCGGGGACAGGGAGGCAAGAGACCCAGTACTTC. Full variable domain (remainder filled in from reference TRBV5-5 and TRBJ2-5): DAGVTQSPTHLIKTRGQQVTLRCSPISGHKSVSWYQQVLGQGPQFIFQYYEKEERGRGNFPDRFSARQFPNYSSELNVNALLLGDSALYLCASSPGTGRQETQYFGPGTRLLVL.

This chain connects TRBV27 to TRBJ2-3, with D possibly being TRBD1 (6 bases). Trimming removed 6 bases from V and 3 bases from J, with 22 bases in between. CDR3 length: 17 amino acids. The germline CDR1 and CDR2 sequences are MNHEY and SMNVEV (reference sequence). The CDR3 loop reads CASRGNRANRGTDTQYF. CDR3 nucleotide sequence: TGTGCCAGCAGAGGGAACAGGGCCAACCGTGGAACAGATACGCAGTATTTT.

This rearrangement joins TRBV10-3 to TRBJ1-3; the D is unclear. V was cut by 10 bases and J by 7 bases, with 17 bases left in between. The CDR3 length is 13 residues. Germline assignment: CDR1 ENHRY and CDR2 SYGVKD. The CDR3 is CATGEGSRNTIYF. The CDR3 DNA reads TGTGCCACCGGCGAAGGGAGCCGGAACACCATATATTTT.

The chain has TRBV5-4 and TRBJ2-7, with a weak D call TRBD1 (6 bases). Germline values: CDR1 SGHNT, CDR2 YYREEE (reference sequence). V was pared by 5 bases and J by 5 bases, with 14 bases between. The CDR3 sequence is 13 residues long. The CDR3 DNA follows: TGTGCCAGCAGTTCTACAGGGTACCACGAGCAGTACTTC. This codes for CASSSTGYHEQYF.

The V gene is TRBV30, the J gene TRBJ2-1; 8 bases align to TRBD2. V lost 0 bases, J lost 2 bases, and 3 bases stayed unmatched. The CDR3 extends over 15 amino acids. The V gene's germline CDR1 is GTSNPN and CDR2 SVGIG (reference sequence). The CDR3 DNA sequence: TGTGCCTGGAGTGTACTCGGGGGGGCCTACAATGAGCAGTTCTTC. Protein sequence: CAWSVLGGAYNEQFF.

The genes are TRBV27 and TRBJ2-1; unclear D gene. This CDR3 has 15 residues. Germline lookup yields CDR1 MNHEY and CDR2 SMNVEV (reference sequence). Trimming took 2 bases from V and 0 from J, leaving 8 bases between them. Here the CDR3 DNA reads TGTGCCAGCAGTTTAGAGGCGGTCTCCTACAATGAGCAGTTCTTC. Translating gives CASSLEAVSYNEQFF.

This chain uses TRBV7-9 with TRBJ1-1, with a possible D match to TRBD1 (5 bases). V lost 3 bases to trimming and J lost 6 bases, with 11 bases between them. The CDR3 loop spans 13 amino acids. From germline, CDR1 is SEHNR and CDR2 FQNEAQ (reference sequence). CDR3 sequence reads: CASSFRGGAEAFF. In DNA, the CDR3 is TGTGCCAGCAGCTTTAGGGGAGGCGCTGAAGCTTTCTTT.

V gene TRBV7-3 combines with J gene TRBJ2-3; D may be TRBD2 (6 bases). The V gene lost 0 bases and the J gene lost 0 bases, with 16 bases spanning the gap. The CDR3 is 18 amino acids. Germline V gene data show CDR1 as SGHTA and CDR2 as FQGTGA. The CDR3 here is CASSLTSVGGTSTDTQYF. The CDR3 nucleotides read TGTGCCAGCAGCTTAACGAGCGTTGGCGGGACCAGCACAGATACGCAGTATTTT.

V usage is TRBV7-8 and J usage is TRBJ1-2; weak D call: TRBD1 (6 bases). There are 14 residues in the CDR3. In germline, CDR1 is SGHVS, CDR2 FQNEAQ. Trimming left V 0 bases short and J 4 bases short, with 9 bases between. CDR3 region: CASSLASGVYGYTF. The CDR3 DNA follows: TGTGCCAGCAGCTTAGCGTCAGGGGTCTATGGCTACACCTTC.

The sample holds a few counts of this clone. The chain is built from TRBV10-3 and TRBJ2-5; no clear D. CDR3 length equals 11 residues. Trimming stripped 7 bases from V and 1 base from J, with 4 bases between. Germline V CDR1 and CDR2: ENHRY, SYGVKD. The CDR3 region is CAIMAQETQYF. Written as DNA, the CDR3 is TGTGCCATCATGGCCCAAGAGACCCAGTACTTC.

This chain connects TRBV5-1 to TRBJ2-6; D is possibly TRBD2 (6 bases). This CDR3 comprises 14 residues. Germline V CDR1 and CDR2: SGHRS, YFSETQ. The germline V and J ends were trimmed by 3 bases and 4 bases, with 8 bases remaining between them. CDR3 DNA sequence: TGCGCCAGCAGCTCCGGGGGAGGGGCCAACGTCCTGACTTTC. Amino acids: CASSSGGGANVLTF.

The rearrangement uses TRBV27 and TRBJ2-6; a weak D match, TRBD1 (6 bases). The germline gives CDR1 MNHEY, CDR2 SMNVEV (reference sequence). The length of the CDR3 is 19 residues. Trimming took 10 bases from V and 1 from J, leaving 26 bases between them. CDR3 sequence (DNA): TGTGCCACCCCAAAAGAAAAGGACAGCGGCCGGTCTGGGGCCAACGTCCTGACTTTC. Translated, it gives CATPKEKDSGRSGANVLTF.

Written as DNA, the CDR3 is TGTGCCAGCAGTTTACCGGGAGGGCCTAGAGAGCAGTACTTC. Its protein is CASSLPGGPREQYF. The V and J genes are TRBV28 and TRBJ2-7, with 8 bases identical to TRBD2. Germline V lookup: CDR1 MDHEN, CDR2 SYDVKM. Trimming cost V 2 bases and J 7 bases; bases outside gene matches: 7. This CDR3 has 14 residues. The full variable domain, its missing parts supplied by reference TRBV28 and TRBJ2-7, is DVKVTQSSRYLVKRTGEKVFLECVQDMDHENMFWYRQDPGLGLRLIYFSYDVKMKEKGDIPEGYSVSREKKERFSLILESASTNQTSMYLCASSLPGGPREQYFGPGTRLTVT.

This clone came up once. The chain links TRBV7-3 to TRBJ2-6; TRBD1 matches 9 bases. V trimming: 4 bases; J trimming: 0 bases; junction bases outside the gene matches: 4. The CDR3 runs 17 residues. The germline gives CDR1 SGHTA, CDR2 FQGTGA. The CDR3 DNA sequence: TGTGCCAGCAGCTGGGGACAGGGTATCTCTGGGGCCAACGTCCTGACTTTC. Protein product: CASSWGQGISGANVLTF.

The CDR3 sequence is CASSPQGQGTEAFF. For the CDR3, the DNA is TGCGCCAGCAGCCCTCAGGGGCAGGGGACTGAAGCTTTCTTT. The J gene is TRBJ1-1, the V gene TRBV5-1; a possible D gene is TRBD1 (6 bases). The V gene lost 4 bases and the J gene lost 5 bases, with 15 bases spanning the gap. The CDR3 length is 14 residues. Germline V gene data show CDR1 as SGHRS and CDR2 as YFSETQ.

This chain connects TRBV5-6 to TRBJ2-5, with 12 bases that match TRBD2. With 1 base clipped from V and 0 bases from J, the junction kept 1 base outside the gene matches. Germline V gene data show CDR1 as SGHDT and CDR2 as YYEEEE. This CDR3 is built from 16 residues. The DNA for the CDR3 is TGTGCCAGCAGCTTGCTAGCGGGAGGGTACCAAGAGACCCAGTACTTC. This gives the protein CASSLLAGGYQETQYF.

The chain combines TRBV11-3 with TRBJ2-1; 8 bases line up with TRBD2. Germline lookup yields CDR1 SGHNT and CDR2 YENEEA. The V segment lost 1 base and the J segment 6 bases; nucleotides outside the gene matches: 5. The CDR3 totals 15 residues. In nucleotides, the CDR3 is TGTGCCAGCAGCTTAGGACTTGGGACTAGCAATGAGCAGTTCTTC. Translated: CASSLGLGTSNEQFF.